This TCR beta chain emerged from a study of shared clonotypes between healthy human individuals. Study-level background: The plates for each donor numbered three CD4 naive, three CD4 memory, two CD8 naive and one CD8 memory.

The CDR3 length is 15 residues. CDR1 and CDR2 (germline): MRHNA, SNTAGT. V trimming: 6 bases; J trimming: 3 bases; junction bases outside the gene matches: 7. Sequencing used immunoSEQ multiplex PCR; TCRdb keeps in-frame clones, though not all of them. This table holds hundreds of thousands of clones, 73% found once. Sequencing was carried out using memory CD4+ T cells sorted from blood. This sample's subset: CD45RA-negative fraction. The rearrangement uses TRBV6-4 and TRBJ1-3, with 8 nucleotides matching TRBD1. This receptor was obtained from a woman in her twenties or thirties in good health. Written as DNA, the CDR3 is TGTGCCAGCAGCAGGACAGGGACAGTTGGAAACACCATATATTTT. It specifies CASSRTGTVGNTIYF.